This T cell receptor (beta chain) was observed in a study of cytomegalovirus exposure and HLA in healthy donors. Study observations and caveats: Within an earlier analysis, most TCR beta V segments proved productive either about 87% or about 30% of the time.

It was with 60 Vbeta and 13 Jbeta primers that the PCR ran. Assay: immunoSEQ multiplex PCR; the TCRdb copy retains only in-frame clones and omits some. The top ten clones hold 3% to 4.5% of a sample with 200,000 or so clones, around 80% of them seen once. Details on this clone: The antigen is not known.

The CDR3 sequence is 15 residues long. V gave up 8 bases and J gave up 7 bases, with 21 bases separating them. Germline V lookup: CDR1 SNHLY, CDR2 FYNNEI. The receptor was isolated from a male donor in good health and CMV-seronegative. Sequenced: PBMCs. The chain carries TRBV2 and TRBJ1-5; D unresolved. In nucleotides, the CDR3 is TGTGCCAGCCAACTTTCCTTCGGGTCTTACCAGCCCCAGCATTTT. Protein product: CASQLSFGSYQPQHF.